Sequencing of this T cell receptor (beta chain) was carried out in a study of beta chain features in type 1 diabetes (dated 2018 in TCRdb). General notes on the study: Patients and healthy donors did not differ in mean age, gender distribution, total cell number or subset yield. Across all samples, 90 million to 130 million sorted cells were examined, and cell number per subset correlated strongly with RNA yield. The study compared TCRB repertoires of sorted circulating CD4+ T cell subsets between recently diagnosed type 1 diabetes patients and matched healthy donors. Regulatory and stem cell-like memory subsets were obtained from only 8 patients and about eight healthy donors, while naive and central memory subsets were obtained from all 28 donors. General conclusions and limits of the study: In all four CD4+ subsets, TCRB CDR3 length was moderately but significantly shorter in type 1 diabetes patients. Shorter templates might have been favored by PCR, but patient and control samples were amplified and corrected together, so both groups would have been affected equally by any skew. Sequencing cDNA rather than genomic DNA could over-represent highly expressing activated cells, although activation and CD3 levels did not differ between groups. The naive, central memory and regulatory TCRB repertoires appeared to resemble one another more closely among patients than among healthy donors. Only small numbers of individuals were included in the HLA sub-analyses, which left unresolved whether HLA type had any influence on TCRB rearrangement. Fewer insertions and more nucleotide deletions at VDJ recombination sites were observed in patients with type 1 diabetes, implying thymic rearrangement abnormalities.

Each donor gave one peripheral blood draw, approximately 0.11 L on average, collected into heparinised tubes. A BD FACSAria II was used to sort naive, central memory, regulatory and stem cell-like memory CD4+ T cells with a panel that included CD45RO, CCR7, CD25, CD127, CD95 and CD27. Purity was above 95% for every sorted population. PBMCs were isolated immediately by Lymphoprep density gradient centrifugation and stained directly without culture. So that batch effects would be minimized, each experiment stained and sorted samples in pairs, pairing one healthy donor with one patient. Looking up the germline V gene yields CDR1 SGHVS and CDR2 FQNEAQ. V is cut by 8 bases and J by 4 bases, and the space between the germline ends is 9 bases. Spanning cysteine to phenylalanine, the CDR3 consists of 12 amino acids. Solely the CDR3 DNA is kept, with 36 bases framed from the first base. About this clone: There is no known antigen for this receptor. The record has no base qualities; no much larger clone is one base away.

The entire amount of isolated RNA was reverse transcribed using the High Capacity cDNA Reverse Transcription Kit, so the sequenced TCRB transcripts were expressed ones. Deep immunoSEQ sequencing was applied to naive, central memory and regulatory T cell samples, giving an average of roughly 3.5 million total reads per sample. Sorted cells were lysed in RLT buffer, and RNA was extracted using DNase-treated RNeasy Micro or Mini kits according to cell number. Each cell subset was processed separately to prevent cross-contamination, with patient and healthy donor samples processed together. Using the immunoSEQ multiplex PCR, TCRB sequences were amplified from cDNA into 87-bp fragments spanning the CDR3 region. Sequencing of the amplicons was done on the Illumina HiSeq platform. As for how the authors treated the data: Synthetic template baselines were used to correct PCR bias computationally, reads within Hamming distance 2 were collapsed, and singletons that could not be merged were discarded. Reads were aligned against IMGT to assign V, D and J genes, CDR3 length and insertions or deletions at six rearrangement sites. Within each subset, clonotype counts were normalized to the number of sorted cells before true diversity and Gini coefficients were calculated with the tcR R package. Repertoire sharing was quantified using the overlap coefficient calculated on TCRB nucleotide sequences. Out-of-frame TCRB sequences from naive cells were analyzed to stand in for the pre-selection repertoire. The table comes from immuneACCESS by way of TCRdb, which keeps in-frame sequences with V and J called. Part of the clones is missing from these tables; in studies checked, under half for an unresolved V gene and the rest for unknown reasons. The D gene and trimming were derived from the DNA, and the V and J assignments and clone size from that table. A total of roughly 500,000 clones appear in this sample, over 10% of them only once. The ten top clones hold around 0.05% of the sample.

The sequenced sample was naive CD4+ T cells from blood. Read against the paper, the sample's cell subset or site label means: true naive CD4+ T cells. Rearrangement joined TRBV7-8 to TRBJ2-4; the D gene cannot be resolved reliably. The clonotype comes from a woman between 18 and 30 years old in good health. Here the CDR3 is given as CASGNTKNIQYF. The nucleotide sequence is TGTGCCAGCGGCAACACAAAAAACATTCAGTACTTC. Where the CDR3 stops, the reference TRBV7-8 and TRBJ2-4 genes take over; the full variable domain is GAGVSQSPRYKVAKRGQDVALRCDPISGHVSLFWYQQALGQGPEFLTYFQNEAQLDKSGLPSDRFFAERPEGSVSTLKIQRTQQEDSAVYLCASGNTKNIQYFGAGTRLSVL.